Listed here is a single T cell receptor (beta chain). The assay was immunoSEQ multiplex PCR, and TCRdb's table has in-frame clones only and misses some. The table lists 100,000 or so clones, around 90% of them singletons, with roughly 19% in the top ten. These data come from a study of PD-1 blockade in classical Hodgkin lymphoma. Germline CDR1 LGHNA, CDR2 YNFKEQ. After removal of 0 bases from V and 3 bases from J, the junction contained 17 bases not matched to a gene. The length of the CDR3 is 19 residues. Time point defined: cycle 4 day 1 (C4D1), after less than seven weeks of nivolumab. All patients relapsed after autologous stem cell transplantation, and brentuximab vedotin exposure varied.

This clonotype was sampled from a human donor with classical Hodgkin lymphoma. The sequenced sample was peripheral blood mononuclear cells (PBMCs), obtained before the fourth cycle of nivolumab. The chain has TRBV4-2 and TRBJ2-7; 7 nucleotides line up with TRBD2. CDR3 amino acids: CASSQEVGPSTSVYYEQYF. In nucleotides, the CDR3 is TGTGCCAGCAGCCAAGAAGTGGGCCCCTCAACTAGCGTTTACTACGAGCAGTACTTC.